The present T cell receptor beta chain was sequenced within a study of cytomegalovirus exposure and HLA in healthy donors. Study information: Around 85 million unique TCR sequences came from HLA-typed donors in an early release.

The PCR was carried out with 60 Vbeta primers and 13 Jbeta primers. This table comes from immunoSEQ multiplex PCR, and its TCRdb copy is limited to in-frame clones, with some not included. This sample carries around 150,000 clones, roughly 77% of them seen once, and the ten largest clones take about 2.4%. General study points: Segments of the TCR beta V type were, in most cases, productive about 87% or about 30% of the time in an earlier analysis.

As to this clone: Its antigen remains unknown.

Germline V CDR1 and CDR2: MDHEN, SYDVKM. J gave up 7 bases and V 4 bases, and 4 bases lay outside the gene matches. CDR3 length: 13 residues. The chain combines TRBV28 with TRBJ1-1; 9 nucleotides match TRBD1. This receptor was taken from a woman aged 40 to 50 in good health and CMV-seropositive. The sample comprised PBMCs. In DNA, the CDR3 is TGTGCCAGCAGTTCAAACAGGGGGCTTGAAGCTTTCTTT. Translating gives CASSSNRGLEAFF.